The 30 T cell receptor beta chains below come from one sample, sequenced in a study of T-cell memory formation after mild COVID-19. Via MiXCR, TCRdb re-called the 5' RACE reads, giving one row per CDR3 protein. The table lists about 390,000 distinct CDR3 sequences, about a sixth of them singletons. The sample consisted of PBMCs or a T cell subset sorted from them (not recorded which). These receptors came from a man between 18 and 29 years old who had mild COVID-19 (a few samples of this study predate the infection). Cell type and time point are not known.

The chain carries TRBV5-1 and TRBJ1-1; the match to TRBD1 covers 11 bases. The V gene end was trimmed by 4 bases and the J gene end by 1 base; junction bases not matched to a gene: 6. Germline CDR1 and CDR2: SGHRS and YFSETQ. This CDR3 comprises 16 residues. CDR3 sequence (DNA): TGCGCCAGCAGCCGGGACAGGGGGTTCGAGAACACTGAAGCTTTCTTT. Translation: CASSRDRGFENTEAFF.

V is TRBV7-6 and J is TRBJ1-4; the D gene is possibly TRBD1 (5 bases). V was pared by 1 base and J by 2 bases, with 8 bases between. Looked up from germline, CDR1 is SGHVS and CDR2 is FNYEAQ. The CDR3 runs to 15 residues. The CDR3 bases are TGTGCCAGCAGCTTAGTTGGGGGGACTAATGAAAAACTGTTTTTT. The encoded protein is CASSLVGGTNEKLFF.

V gene TRBV19 combines with J gene TRBJ2-1; D is undetermined. CDR3 size: 15 residues. V lost 5 bases and J lost 2, with 13 bases in between. Per germline, CDR1 LNHDA and CDR2 SQIVND (reference sequence). Written as DNA, the CDR3 is TGTGCCAGTAGTCTACGTCTAATTACCTACAATGAGCAGTTCTTC. This codes for CASSLRLITYNEQFF.

This clonotype was recorded at least ten times. This chain uses TRBV7-6 with TRBJ2-5; 7 bases match TRBD1. V shed 4 bases, J shed 5 bases, and the junction held 13 bases outside the gene matches. Looked up from germline, CDR1 is SGHVS and CDR2 is FNYEAQ. The CDR3 has 16 amino acids. Here the CDR3 DNA reads TGTGCCAGCAGCTCAGGGTTGACAGGGAGTAGGGAGACCCAGTACTTC. Protein: CASSSGLTGSRETQYF.

The chain joins TRBV6-2 or TRBV6-3 to TRBJ1-1; D is undetermined. CDR3 size: 12 residues. Per germline, CDR1 MNHEY and CDR2 SVGEGT. Trimming shortened V by 5 bases and J by 11 bases, and 15 bases separated the two germline ends. The CDR3 DNA reads TGTGCCAGCAGTCTCGGGCCCCTTGGGGCTTTCTTT. It encodes CASSLGPLGAFF.

This clonotype was detected only a few times. This sequence joins TRBV5-1 and TRBJ2-1; D is unclear. CDR3 length: 12 residues. Germline V gene lookup returns CDR1 SGHRS and CDR2 YFSETQ. The ends were cut back, 3 bases at V and 10 bases at J, with 11 bases in the middle. The DNA for the CDR3 is TGCGCCAGCAGCTCGATGAAACCCGAGCAGTTCTTC. Its protein is CASSSMKPEQFF.

This clonotype appeared a few times. The J gene is TRBJ1-5, the V gene TRBV5-1, with D possibly TRBD1 on 5 matching bases. The germline V gene has CDR1 SGHRS and CDR2 YFSETQ. Trimming cost V 0 bases and J 5 bases, with 12 bases left between them. CDR3 length: 15 amino acids. The CDR3 sequence: CASSLDWQGDQPQHF. The DNA for the CDR3 is TGCGCCAGCAGCTTGGATTGGCAGGGAGATCAGCCCCAGCATTTT.

The J gene is TRBJ2-1, the V gene TRBV4-2; 15 positions agree with TRBD2. Per germline, CDR1 LGHNA and CDR2 YNFKEQ. The CDR3 length is 17 residues. V lost 6 bases to trimming and J lost 7 bases; unmatched junction nucleotides: 10. DNA for the CDR3: TGTGCCAGCAGGGGACTAGCGGGGGGCCCTCAAGGTAATGAGCAGTTCTTC. Encoded protein: CASRGLAGGPQGNEQFF.

This clonotype was seen a few times. The J gene is TRBJ2-5, the V gene TRBV27; TRBD1 matches at 7 bases. V was pared by 8 bases and J by 4 bases, with 7 bases of the junction left unmatched. Germline assignment: CDR1 MNHEY and CDR2 SMNVEV (reference sequence). This CDR3 is built from 13 residues. The CDR3 here is CASLDRVGETQYF. CDR3 coding DNA: TGTGCCAGCCTCGACAGGGTGGGAGAGACCCAGTACTTC.

The rearrangement uses TRBV20-1 and TRBJ2-3; weak D call: TRBD2 (6 bases). Germline V lookup: CDR1 DFQATT, CDR2 SNEGSKA (reference sequence). There are 15 residues in the CDR3. Trimming pared 5 bases from V and 5 bases from J, leaving 20 bases between. The CDR3 region is CSARPFWGERDTQYF. As DNA, the CDR3 is TGCAGTGCTCGACCTTTCTGGGGGGAGAGAGATACGCAGTATTTT.

This chain's CDR3 is CASSLTLTNYGYTF. As DNA, the CDR3 is TGCGCCAGCAGCTTGACACTTACTAACTATGGCTACACCTTC. This chain joins TRBV5-1 and TRBJ1-2; D is unresolved. The germline V gene has CDR1 SGHRS and CDR2 YFSETQ. This CDR3 contains 14 residues. Trimming pared 1 base from V and 0 bases from J, leaving 7 bases between.

This clonotype appeared a few times. The chain joins TRBV20-1 to TRBJ2-5; TRBD2 agrees at 11 bases. With 3 bases clipped from V and 4 bases from J, the junction kept 19 bases outside the gene matches. The V gene's germline CDR1 is DFQATT and CDR2 SNEGSKA (reference sequence). The CDR3 loop spans 19 amino acids. CDR3 sequence (DNA): TGCAGTGCTAGGGATTTCCAGGCGGGTAGCGGGGGGGCTATAGAGACCCAGTACTTC. Protein sequence: CSARDFQAGSGGAIETQYF.

The chain couples TRBV12-3 or TRBV12-4 to TRBJ1-2; unclear D gene. This CDR3 is 12 amino acids long. V shed 8 bases and J shed 4 bases, with 11 bases lying between them. CDR3 DNA sequence: TGTGCCAGCGCCACTGGCCTCTATGGCTACACCTTC. It translates to CASATGLYGYTF.

CDR3 residues: CASSFEDRGLVQFF. The DNA for the CDR3 is TGTGCCAGCAGCTTTGAGGACAGGGGATTGGTGCAGTTCTTC. The chain joins TRBV7-6 to TRBJ2-1; TRBD1 aligns across 9 bases. V shed 3 bases, J shed 12 bases, and the junction held 9 bases outside the gene matches. Germline assignment: CDR1 SGHVS and CDR2 FNYEAQ. This CDR3 comprises 14 residues.

This clonotype came up a few times. The chain has TRBV4-1 and TRBJ1-2; D remains ambiguous. V was clipped by 1 base and J by 7 bases, with 4 bases between them. CDR1 MGHRA and CDR2 YSYEKL come from the germline V gene. The CDR3 contains 11 residues. CDR3 nucleotide sequence: TGCGCCAGCAGCCAAGGTAGTGGCTACACCTTC. Encoded protein: CASSQGSGYTF.

This clonotype has only a few counts. V is TRBV10-3 and J is TRBJ2-5; 10 positions agree with TRBD1. The CDR3 sequence is 17 residues long. V was clipped by 6 bases and J by 1 base; unmatched bases: 11. Germline lookup yields CDR1 ENHRY and CDR2 SYGVKD. As DNA, the CDR3 is TGTGCCATCAGCGCCCCTCGGGGACAGGGGCCCCAAGAGACCCAGTACTTC. As protein: CAISAPRGQGPQETQYF.

The CDR3 bases are TGTGCCAGCAGCGTCTCACAGAGGGGGAACACTGAAGCTTTCTTT. Protein product: CASSVSQRGNTEAFF. V is TRBV11-2 and J is TRBJ1-1, with D perhaps matching TRBD1 (5 bases). The CDR3 has 15 residues. Germline V lookup: CDR1 SGHAT, CDR2 FQNNGV. The ends were cut back, 5 bases at V and 1 base at J, with 14 bases in the middle. Full variable domain (outside the CDR3, taken from reference TRBV11-2 and TRBJ1-1): EAGVAQSPRYKIIEKRQSVAFWCNPISGHATLYWYQQILGQGPKLLIQFQNNGVVDDSQLPKDRFSAERLKGVDSTLKIQPAKLEDSAVYLCASSVSQRGNTEAFFGQGTRLTVV.

The chain has TRBV9 and TRBJ2-5; weak D call: TRBD2 (6 bases). V was trimmed by 0 bases and J by 4 bases, leaving 7 bases between them. The CDR3 has 13 residues. Germline CDR1 reads SGDLS; CDR2 reads YYNGEE. The CDR3 reads CASSVGGVETQYF. As DNA, the CDR3 is TGTGCCAGCAGCGTAGGGGGGGTAGAGACCCAGTACTTC. The entire variable domain, with the rest obtained from reference TRBV9 and TRBJ2-5, is as follows: DSGVTQTPKHLITATGQRVTLRCSPRSGDLSVYWYQQSLDQGLQFLIQYYNGEERAKGNILERFSAQQFPDLHSELNLSSLELGDSALYFCASSVGGVETQYFGPGTRLLVL.

This clonotype was detected a few times. The CDR3 region is CASTSTGVRNTGELFF. CDR3 nucleotides: TGTGCCAGCACCAGCACTGGGGTTCGGAACACCGGGGAGCTGTTTTTT. The chain recombines TRBV7-8 with TRBJ2-2; no reliable D call. This CDR3 contains 16 residues. Germline V lookup: CDR1 SGHVS, CDR2 FQNEAQ. Trimming pared 7 bases from V and 1 base from J, leaving 16 bases between.

At least ten counts were recorded for this clonotype. J is TRBJ2-2 and V is TRBV7-9; 7 bases are shared with TRBD1. Germline V gene sequence: CDR1 SEHNR, CDR2 FQNEAQ (reference sequence). The CDR3 contains 15 residues. The V segment lost 5 bases and the J segment 3 bases; nucleotides outside the gene matches: 6. The CDR3 sequence is CASSRTGQDTGELFF. The CDR3 region has the DNA TGTGCCAGCAGCAGAACCGGACAGGACACCGGGGAGCTGTTTTTT.

This clonotype was observed a handful of times. The chain recombines TRBV7-2 with TRBJ2-7; D is undetermined. The CDR3 spans 11 residues. Germline CDR1 and CDR2: SGHTA and FQGNSA. V was shortened by 1 base and J by 7 bases, with 5 bases between the two germline ends. CDR3 coding DNA: TGTGCCAGCAGCTTAGGCAGGGAGCAGTACTTC. This codes for CASSLGREQYF.

This clonotype was counted between two and nine times. One end of the junction fails to match germline, which may point to a read error. The chain uses TRBV24-1 and TRBJ2-5, with a weak D call TRBD1 (6 bases). CDR3 length equals 13 residues. Germline V gene data show CDR1 as KGHDR and CDR2 as SFDVKD. The CDR3 protein is CATSDSPGTSTLF. The CDR3 nucleotides read TGTGCCACCAGTGATTCTCCCGGGACATCTACACTCTTC.

The genes are TRBV5-1 and TRBJ2-5; 8 nucleotides agree with TRBD1. The CDR3 is 16 residues long. Trimming took 4 bases from V and 7 from J; bases not matched to a gene: 15. Germline V gene data show CDR1 as SGHRS and CDR2 as YFSETQ. The CDR3 spells CASSPVTGGTPGTQYF. CDR3 coding DNA: TGCGCCAGCAGCCCAGTTACAGGGGGAACTCCGGGGACCCAGTACTTC.

The rearrangement uses TRBV2 and TRBJ2-5; 8 bases fit TRBD2. The CDR3 totals 13 residues. Germline loops: CDR1 SNHLY, CDR2 FYNNEI. The V and J ends lost 8 bases and 5 bases, in that order; junction bases with no gene match: 7. CDR3 DNA: TGTGCCAGCGGAGATAGCGGGGCGGAGACCCAGTACTTC. Translated, it gives CASGDSGAETQYF.

The chain recombines TRBV5-1 with TRBJ1-1; D is ambiguous. The CDR3 has 14 amino acids. CDR1 is SGHRS, CDR2 YFSETQ, per germline. V lost 6 bases to trimming and J lost 0 bases, with 12 bases between them. CDR3 protein: CASTLGEMNTEAFF. CDR3 nucleotide sequence: TGCGCCAGCACCCTCGGGGAAATGAACACTGAAGCTTTCTTT.

Only a few counts were recorded for this clonotype. This chain links TRBV4-2 with TRBJ2-5, with D perhaps assigned TRBD1 or TRBD2 (5 bases each). Germline lookup yields CDR1 LGHNA and CDR2 YNFKEQ. The CDR3 runs to 14 residues. V was shortened by 3 bases and J by 4 bases, with 12 bases between the two germline ends. CDR3 in amino acids: CASSQGDVLETQYF. The CDR3 DNA sequence: TGTGCCAGCAGCCAGGGGGACGTTTTAGAGACCCAGTACTTC.

This clonotype turned up a few times. The chain employs TRBV20-1 and TRBJ2-2; possible D gene TRBD1, 7 bases. The V and J ends lost 6 bases and 3 bases respectively, with 14 bases between them. The CDR3 covers 14 residues. Germline V gene lookup returns CDR1 DFQATT and CDR2 SNEGSKA (reference sequence). CDR3 loop: CSAPGGLHTGELFF. The CDR3 DNA follows: TGCAGTGCCCCAGGGGGACTGCACACCGGGGAGCTGTTTTTT.

The V gene is TRBV9, the J gene TRBJ1-1; TRBD1 is a possible D gene (6 bases). This CDR3 has 15 residues. From germline, CDR1 is SGDLS and CDR2 YYNGEE. V lost 2 bases and J 5 bases, leaving 16 bases between the germline ends. CDR3 protein: CASSVTGGRATEAFF. CDR3 bases: TGTGCCAGCAGCGTGACAGGCGGGCGGGCGACTGAAGCTTTCTTT.

The table lists this clonotype with a few counts. The chain uses TRBV11-2 and TRBJ2-5, with 11 bases matching TRBD2. Trimming took 1 base from V and 0 from J; bases not matched to a gene: 4. Germline V gene lookup returns CDR1 SGHAT and CDR2 FQNNGV. This CDR3 contains 17 residues. CDR3 nucleotides: TGTGCCAGCAGCTTAGTACTAGCGGGGGCCTACCAAGAGACCCAGTACTTC. Its protein is CASSLVLAGAYQETQYF.

This clonotype came up a few times. This chain joins TRBV29-1 and TRBJ2-5; unclear D gene. CDR3 length: 13 residues. CDR1 and CDR2 (germline): SQVTM, ANQGSEA. V was cut by 4 bases and J by 2 bases, with 11 bases left in between. The CDR3 spells CSVVAVEQETQYF. CDR3 sequence (DNA): TGCAGCGTTGTTGCCGTCGAACAAGAGACCCAGTACTTC.